This T cell receptor (beta chain) came from a study of shared clonotypes between healthy human individuals. This clone was recorded many times. This same CDR3 is encoded by further DNA sequences in the sample. CDR1 and CDR2 (germline): GTSNPN, SVGIG (reference sequence). With 3 bases removed from V and 2 bases from J, the gap between germline ends came to 8 bases. This CDR3 is 13 amino acids long. Some clones are missing from TCRdb's copy, which holds only in-frame ones; the method was immunoSEQ multiplex PCR. The data contain about 500,000 clones, roughly three quarters of them singletons. The source of this sequence is a woman in her 40s in good health. Some clones in this sample may be carry-over from other donors' samples. This rearrangement joins TRBV30 to TRBJ1-5; D is unclear. The sequenced sample was PBMCs. Here the CDR3 DNA reads TGTGCCTGGAGCTATGGGGGCAATCAGCCCCAGCATTTT. Its protein product is CAWSYGGNQPQHF.